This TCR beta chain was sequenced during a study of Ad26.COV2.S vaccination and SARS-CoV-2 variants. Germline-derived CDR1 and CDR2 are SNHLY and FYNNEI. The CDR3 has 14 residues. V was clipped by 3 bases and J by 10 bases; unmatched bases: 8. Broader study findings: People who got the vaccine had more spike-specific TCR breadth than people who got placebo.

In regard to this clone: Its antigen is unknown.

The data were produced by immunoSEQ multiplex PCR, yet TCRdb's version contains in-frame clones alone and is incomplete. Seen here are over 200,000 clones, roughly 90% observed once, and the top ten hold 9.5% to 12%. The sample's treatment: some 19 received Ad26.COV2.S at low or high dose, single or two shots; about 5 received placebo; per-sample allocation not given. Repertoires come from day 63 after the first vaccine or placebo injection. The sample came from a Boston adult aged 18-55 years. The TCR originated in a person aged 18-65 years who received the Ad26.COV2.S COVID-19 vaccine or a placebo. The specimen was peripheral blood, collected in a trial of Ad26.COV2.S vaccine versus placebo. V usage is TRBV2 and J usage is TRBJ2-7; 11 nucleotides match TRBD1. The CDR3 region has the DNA TGTGCCAGCAGTGAGGACAGGGGGCGGGAAGTACAGTACTTC. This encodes CASSEDRGREVQYF.